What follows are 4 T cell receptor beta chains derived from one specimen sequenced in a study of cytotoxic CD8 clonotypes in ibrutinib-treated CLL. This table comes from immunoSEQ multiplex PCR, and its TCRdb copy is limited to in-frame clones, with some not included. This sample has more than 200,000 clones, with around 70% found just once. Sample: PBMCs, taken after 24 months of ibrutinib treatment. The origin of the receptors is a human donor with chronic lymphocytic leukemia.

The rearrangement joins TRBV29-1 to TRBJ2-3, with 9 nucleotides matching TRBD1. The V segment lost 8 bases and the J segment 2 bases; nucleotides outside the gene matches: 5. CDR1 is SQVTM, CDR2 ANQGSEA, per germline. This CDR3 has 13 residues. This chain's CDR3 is CSPRDRDTDTQYF. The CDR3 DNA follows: TGCAGCCCTAGGGACAGGGACACAGATACGCAGTATTTT.

This chain's CDR3 is CASSLQFLSGANVLTF. The CDR3 DNA is TGTGCCAGCAGTTTACAGTTTCTCTCTGGGGCCAACGTCCTGACTTTC. This chain joins TRBV28 and TRBJ2-6; D gene ambiguous. V was pared by 2 bases and J by 0 bases, with 8 bases between. Germline V lookup: CDR1 MDHEN, CDR2 SYDVKM. This CDR3 has 16 amino acids.

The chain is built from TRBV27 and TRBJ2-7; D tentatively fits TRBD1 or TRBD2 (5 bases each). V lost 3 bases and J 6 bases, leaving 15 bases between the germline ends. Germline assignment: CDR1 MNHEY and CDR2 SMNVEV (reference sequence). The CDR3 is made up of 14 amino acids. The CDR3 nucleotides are TGTGCCAGCAGTTTTTCCAGGGCCCGGGGCGAGCAGTACTTC. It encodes CASSFSRARGEQYF.

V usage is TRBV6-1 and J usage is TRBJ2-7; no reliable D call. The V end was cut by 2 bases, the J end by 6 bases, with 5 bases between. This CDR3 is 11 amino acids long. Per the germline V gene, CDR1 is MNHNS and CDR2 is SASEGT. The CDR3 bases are TGTGCCAGCAGTGAAAGGAGCGAGCAGTACTTC. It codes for CASSERSEQYF.